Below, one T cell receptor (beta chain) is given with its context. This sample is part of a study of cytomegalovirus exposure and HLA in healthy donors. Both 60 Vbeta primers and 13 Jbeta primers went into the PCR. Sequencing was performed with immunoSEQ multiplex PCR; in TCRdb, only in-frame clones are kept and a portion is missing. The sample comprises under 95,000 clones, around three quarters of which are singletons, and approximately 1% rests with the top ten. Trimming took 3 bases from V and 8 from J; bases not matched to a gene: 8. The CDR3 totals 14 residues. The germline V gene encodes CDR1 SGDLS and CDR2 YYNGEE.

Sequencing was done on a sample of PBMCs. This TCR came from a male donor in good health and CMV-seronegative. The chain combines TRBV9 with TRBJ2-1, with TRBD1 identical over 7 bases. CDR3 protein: CASSGGDSFDEQFF. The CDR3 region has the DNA TGTGCCAGCAGCGGTGGGGACAGTTTTGATGAGCAGTTCTTC.